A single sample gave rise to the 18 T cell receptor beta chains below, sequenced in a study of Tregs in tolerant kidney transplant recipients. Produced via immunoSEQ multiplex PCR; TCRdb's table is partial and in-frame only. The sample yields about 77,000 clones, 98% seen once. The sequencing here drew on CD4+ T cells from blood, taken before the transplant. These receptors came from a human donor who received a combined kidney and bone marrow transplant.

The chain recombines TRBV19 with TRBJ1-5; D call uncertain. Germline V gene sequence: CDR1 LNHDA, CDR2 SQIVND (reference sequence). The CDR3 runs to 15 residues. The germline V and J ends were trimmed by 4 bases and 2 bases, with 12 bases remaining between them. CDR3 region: CASSKTWYGNQPQHF. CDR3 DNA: TGTGCCAGTAGTAAGACATGGTATGGCAATCAGCCCCAGCATTTT.

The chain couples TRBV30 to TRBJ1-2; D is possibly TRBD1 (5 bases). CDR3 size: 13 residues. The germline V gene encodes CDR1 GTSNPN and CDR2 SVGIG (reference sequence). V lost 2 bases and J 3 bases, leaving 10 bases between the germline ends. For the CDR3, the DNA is TGTGCCTGGAGTCCCTCGACAGACTATGGCTACACCTTC. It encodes CAWSPSTDYGYTF. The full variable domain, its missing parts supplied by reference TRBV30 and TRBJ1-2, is SQTIHQWPATLVQPVGSPLSLECTVEGTSNPNLYWYRQAAGRGLQLLFYSVGIGQISSEVPQNLSASRPQDRQFILSSKKLLLSDSGFYLCAWSPSTDYGYTFGSGTRLTVV.

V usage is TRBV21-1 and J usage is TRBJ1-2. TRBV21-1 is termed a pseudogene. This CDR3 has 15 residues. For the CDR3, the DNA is TGTGCCAGCAGCAAACGGTACCGGTCCACTCTAAGCAACACCTTC. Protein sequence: CASSKRYRSTLSNTF.

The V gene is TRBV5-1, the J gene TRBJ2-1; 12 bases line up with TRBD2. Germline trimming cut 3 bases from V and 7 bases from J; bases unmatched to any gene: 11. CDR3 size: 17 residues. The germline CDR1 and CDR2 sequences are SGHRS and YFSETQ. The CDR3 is CASSSGVLAGGPNEQFF. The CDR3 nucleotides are TGCGCCAGCAGCTCGGGGGTCCTAGCGGGAGGGCCGAATGAGCAGTTCTTC. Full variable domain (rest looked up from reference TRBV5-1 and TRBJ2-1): KAGVTQTPRYLIKTRGQQVTLSCSPISGHRSVSWYQQTPGQGLQFLFEYFSETQRNKGNFPGRFSGRQFSNSRSEMNVSTLELGDSALYLCASSSGVLAGGPNEQFFGPGTRLTVL.

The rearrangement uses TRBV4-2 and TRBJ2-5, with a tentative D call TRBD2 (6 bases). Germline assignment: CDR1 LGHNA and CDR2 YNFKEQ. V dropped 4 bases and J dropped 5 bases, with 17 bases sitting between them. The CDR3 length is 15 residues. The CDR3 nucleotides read TGTGCCAGCAGCCTCAACTCCGTCGCGGGGGAGACCCAGTACTTC. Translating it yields CASSLNSVAGETQYF.

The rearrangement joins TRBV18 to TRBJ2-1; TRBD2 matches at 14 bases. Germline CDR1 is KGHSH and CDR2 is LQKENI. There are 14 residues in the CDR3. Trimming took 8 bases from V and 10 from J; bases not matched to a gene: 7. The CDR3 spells CASAGLAGVGEQFF. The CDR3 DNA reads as TGTGCCAGCGCGGGACTAGCGGGAGTGGGAGAGCAGTTCTTC.

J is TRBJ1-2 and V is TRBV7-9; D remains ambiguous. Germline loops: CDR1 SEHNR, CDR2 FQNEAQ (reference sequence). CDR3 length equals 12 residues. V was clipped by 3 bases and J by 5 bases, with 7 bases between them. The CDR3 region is CASSFTDYGYTF. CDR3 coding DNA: TGTGCCAGCAGCTTCACAGATTATGGCTACACCTTC.

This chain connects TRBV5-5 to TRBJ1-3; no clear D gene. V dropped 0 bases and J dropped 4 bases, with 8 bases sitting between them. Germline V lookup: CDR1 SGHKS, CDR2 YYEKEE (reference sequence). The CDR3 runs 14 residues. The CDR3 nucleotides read TGTGCCAGCAGCTTGGGTCCAGGAGGAAACACCATATATTTT. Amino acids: CASSLGPGGNTIYF.

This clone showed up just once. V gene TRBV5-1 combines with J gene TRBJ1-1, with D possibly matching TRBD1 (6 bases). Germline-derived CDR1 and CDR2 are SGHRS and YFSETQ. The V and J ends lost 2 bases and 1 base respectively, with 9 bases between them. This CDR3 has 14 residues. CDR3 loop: CASSLIGGNTEAFF. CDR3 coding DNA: TGCGCCAGCAGCTTAATAGGGGGGAACACTGAAGCTTTCTTT.

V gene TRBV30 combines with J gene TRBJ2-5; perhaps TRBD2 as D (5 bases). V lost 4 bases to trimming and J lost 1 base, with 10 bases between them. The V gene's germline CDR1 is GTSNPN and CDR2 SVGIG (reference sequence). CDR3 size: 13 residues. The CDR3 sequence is CAWNQLGQETQYF. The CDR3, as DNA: TGTGCCTGGAACCAACTAGGCCAAGAGACCCAGTACTTC.

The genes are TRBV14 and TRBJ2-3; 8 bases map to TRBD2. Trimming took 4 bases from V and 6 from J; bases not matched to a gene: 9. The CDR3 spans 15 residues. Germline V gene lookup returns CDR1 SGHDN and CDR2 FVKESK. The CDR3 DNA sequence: TGTGCCAGCAGCCCCTTAGCGGGATTCAGGGATACGCAGTATTTT. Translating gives CASSPLAGFRDTQYF.

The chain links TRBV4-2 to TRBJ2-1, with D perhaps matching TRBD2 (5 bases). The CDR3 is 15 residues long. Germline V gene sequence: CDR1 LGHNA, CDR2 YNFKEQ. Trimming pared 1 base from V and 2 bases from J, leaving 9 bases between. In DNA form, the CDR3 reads TGTGCCAGCAGCCAAGGGCAACTAGCCTACAATGAGCAGTTCTTC. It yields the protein CASSQGQLAYNEQFF.

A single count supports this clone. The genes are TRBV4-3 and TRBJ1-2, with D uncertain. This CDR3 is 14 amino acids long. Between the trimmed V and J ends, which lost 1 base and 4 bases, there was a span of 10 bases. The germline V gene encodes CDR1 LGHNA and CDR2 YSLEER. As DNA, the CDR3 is TGCGCCAGCAGCCAAGGGGCACAGTCCTATGGCTACACCTTC. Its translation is CASSQGAQSYGYTF.

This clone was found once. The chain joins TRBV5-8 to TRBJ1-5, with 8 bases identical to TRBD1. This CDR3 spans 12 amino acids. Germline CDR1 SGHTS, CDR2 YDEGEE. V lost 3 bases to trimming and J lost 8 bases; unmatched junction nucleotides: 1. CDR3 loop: CASSWGQEPQHF. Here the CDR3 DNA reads TGTGCCAGCAGCTGGGGACAGGAGCCCCAGCATTTT.

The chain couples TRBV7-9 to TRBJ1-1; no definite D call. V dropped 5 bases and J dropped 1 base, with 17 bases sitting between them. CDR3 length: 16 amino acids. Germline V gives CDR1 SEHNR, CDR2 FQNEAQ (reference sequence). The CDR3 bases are TGTGCCAGCAGCCCAGCGGTAGGATTGGCGAACACTGAAGCTTTCTTT. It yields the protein CASSPAVGLANTEAFF.

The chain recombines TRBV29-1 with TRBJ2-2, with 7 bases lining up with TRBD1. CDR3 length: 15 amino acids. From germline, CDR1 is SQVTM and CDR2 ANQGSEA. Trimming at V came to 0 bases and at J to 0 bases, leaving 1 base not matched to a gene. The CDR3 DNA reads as TGCAGCGTTGAAGATGGGACAGCGAACACCGGGGAGCTGTTTTTT. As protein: CSVEDGTANTGELFF.

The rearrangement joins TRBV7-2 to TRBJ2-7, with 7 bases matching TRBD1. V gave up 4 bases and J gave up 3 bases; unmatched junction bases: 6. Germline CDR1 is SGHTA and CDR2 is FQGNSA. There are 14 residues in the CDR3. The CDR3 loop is CASSWADRDYEQYF. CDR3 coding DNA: TGTGCCAGCAGCTGGGCTGACAGGGACTACGAGCAGTACTTC.

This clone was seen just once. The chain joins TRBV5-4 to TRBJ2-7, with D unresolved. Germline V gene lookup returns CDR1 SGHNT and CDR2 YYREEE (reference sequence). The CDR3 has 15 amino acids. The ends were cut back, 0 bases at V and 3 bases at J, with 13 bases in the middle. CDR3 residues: CASSLGSPGYYEQYF. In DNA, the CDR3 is TGTGCCAGCAGCTTGGGGTCCCCCGGGTACTACGAGCAGTACTTC.